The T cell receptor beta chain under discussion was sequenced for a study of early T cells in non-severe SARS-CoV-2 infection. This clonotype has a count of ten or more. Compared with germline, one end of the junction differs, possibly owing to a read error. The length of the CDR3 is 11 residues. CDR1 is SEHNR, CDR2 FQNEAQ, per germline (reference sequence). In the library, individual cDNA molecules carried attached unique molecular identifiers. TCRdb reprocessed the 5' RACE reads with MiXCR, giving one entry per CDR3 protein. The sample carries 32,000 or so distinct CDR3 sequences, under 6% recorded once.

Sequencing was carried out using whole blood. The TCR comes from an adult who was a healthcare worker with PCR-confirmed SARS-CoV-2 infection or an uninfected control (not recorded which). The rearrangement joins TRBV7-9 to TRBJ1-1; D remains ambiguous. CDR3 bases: TGTGCCAGCAGCTTAAAAGGCCCAATTCGCTTT. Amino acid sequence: CASSLKGPIRF.